Reported below is one T cell receptor (beta chain). This entry belongs to a study of T-cell reconstitution after alpha-beta-depleted transplantation in children. Library preparation (for TCRbeta) was performed with unique molecular identifiers. In TCRdb, the PCR reads were re-called with MiXCR into one record per CDR3 protein. The sample records over 300,000 distinct CDR3 sequences, about a tenth being singletons. Germline lookup yields CDR1 MNHEY and CDR2 SVGEGT. The ends were cut back, 6 bases at V and 3 bases at J, with 12 bases in the middle. The length of the CDR3 is 14 residues. This specimen consisted of PBMCs from the stem cell graft donor, obtained from the stem cell graft. The receptor was isolated from a human donor who donated a stem cell graft to a child with acute lymphoblastic leukemia. The gene calls are TRBV6-2 or TRBV6-3 and TRBJ1-5; a weak D match, TRBD1 (6 bases). The CDR3 DNA reads TGTGCCAGCAGGGAGGGGGGGTTCAATCAGCCCCAGCATTTT. As protein: CASREGGFNQPQHF.